This T cell receptor (beta chain) was captured in a study of metastatic and nonmetastatic thyroid tumors. Overall study context: Comparison of repertoires was carried out across blood and tumor or nodule tissue from malignant and benign thyroid patients.

This clone has at least ten counts. Its antigen is still unknown. Trimming stripped 5 bases from V and 2 bases from J, with 13 bases between. Germline V gives CDR1 SQVTM, CDR2 ANQGSEA. This CDR3 spans 14 amino acids. All patients were treatment-naive before thyroid surgery. General study points: TCR beta diversity was reportedly significantly higher in malignant thyroid tumors than benign nodules, in blood and tumor.

Per the original data handling: Clinicopathological groups of papillary thyroid cancer showed CDR3 differences that were used to build a distant-metastasis classifier. TCRdb reanalyzed the PCR reads with MiXCR. None of the V and J calls come from the authors' own analysis; TCRdb made them. The sample has some 23,000 clones, approximately 13% seen once; the top ten hold roughly 18%. The clonotype originates from a female donor with papillary thyroid cancer or a benign thyroid nodule (not recorded which). Some clones in this sample may be carry-over from other donors' samples. The gene calls are TRBV29-1 and TRBJ2-1, with D perhaps assigned TRBD1 or TRBD2 (5 bases each). The sequencing input was blood. CDR3: CSVTGTDAYNEQFF. For the CDR3, the DNA is TGCAGCGTTACCGGGACCGACGCCTACAATGAGCAGTTCTTC.